Sequencing of this TCR beta chain was carried out in a study of T-cell reconstitution after alpha-beta-depleted transplantation in children. This clonotype was seen more than once but under ten times. Unique molecular identifiers were used in preparing the TCRbeta library. TCRdb called the PCR reads again in MiXCR, with one record for every CDR3 protein. The profile shows fewer than 550,000 distinct CDR3 sequences, around 16% of them singletons. V was pared by 0 bases and J by 0 bases, with 9 bases between. The germline gives CDR1 MNHEY, CDR2 SVGAGI. The CDR3 totals 17 residues. This sample comprised PBMCs, mostly from graft donor cells, obtained 360 days after TCRalphabeta/CD19-depleted stem cell transplant. This sequence originates from a boy in the first two years of life who had a stem cell transplant for Wiskott-Aldrich syndrome, so the T cells may come from the graft donor. The chain couples TRBV6-5 to TRBJ1-6; D not certain. The CDR3 nucleotides are TGTGCCAGCAGTTACTCGTGGCGGCGCTCCTATAATTCACCCCTCCACTTT. It encodes CASSYSWRRSYNSPLHF.